Only a few counts were recorded for the clone carrying this T cell receptor (beta chain). The antigen is undetermined. There were TCR beta CDR3 regions amplified from RNA transcripts. An initial round of RT-PCR targeting the TCR CDR3 relied on the HTBI primer set. TCRdb independently ran MiXCR on the multiplex PCR reads; one entry per CDR3 protein. The table records approximately 360,000 distinct CDR3 sequences, around 16% of them present only once. This sample is drawn from a study of T cells in Graves' hyperthyroidism and ophthalmopathy. Study as a whole: Staff took peripheral blood when the initial diagnosis was made, before any treatment began. Study-wide points: Patients with ophthalmopathy were separated from those with stable hyperthyroidism by a 13 V-J model.

In making diagnoses, clinical symptoms, serum thyroxine and TRAb, thyroid ultrasound and orbital computed tomography were all used. 8.5 to 10 ml of fresh peripheral blood supplied the PBMCs. V lost 3 bases and J 0 bases, leaving 16 bases between the germline ends. This CDR3 has 17 residues. CDR1 LNHNV and CDR2 YYDKDF come from the germline V gene (reference sequence). The sample consisted of blood. The chain has TRBV15 and TRBJ2-3, with D possibly matching TRBD1 (6 bases). The receptor was derived from a woman aged 18-35 years with Graves' hyperthyroidism that later progressed to Graves' ophthalmopathy. The CDR3 coding sequence is TGTGCCACCAGCAGGTCTACCGGGACACGGAGCACAGATACGCAGTATTTT. Amino acids: CATSRSTGTRSTDTQYF. Filled out from reference TRBV15 and TRBJ2-3, the complete variable domain reads DAMVIQNPRYQVTQFGKPVTLSCSQTLNHNVMYWYQQKSSQAPKLLFHYYDKDFNNEADTPDNFQSRRPNTSFCFLDIRSPGLGDTAMYLCATSRSTGTRSTDTQYFGPGTRLTVL.